Each of the 28 T cell receptor beta chains below was sequenced from the same sample in a study of T cells expressing NK-cell markers. One entry per CDR3 protein, without DNA, is what TCRdb gives after re-calling the 5' RACE reads. Its listing shows about half a million distinct CDR3 sequences. The sequenced material came from blood T cells: a sorted CD56 or NKG2C T cell subset, CD4+ or CD8+ T cells, or bulk PBMC T cells (not recorded which). Receptors originate from a woman aged 50 to 60 in good health.

The chain employs TRBV10-3 and TRBJ2-7. Germline CDR1 is ENHRY and CDR2 is SYGVKD. The CDR3 has 11 residues. CDR3 sequence: CAISGGYEQYF.

The rearrangement joins TRBV21-1 to TRBJ2-2; no DNA is available, so the TRBD1 call from TCRdb remains unchecked. TRBV21-1 is a listed pseudogene. The CDR3 contains 16 residues. CDR3 amino acids: CASSYPGQGTTGELFF.

The J gene is TRBJ2-7, the V gene TRBV12-3 or TRBV12-4; the TCRdb D gene call, TRBD1, has no DNA to confirm it. This CDR3 has 14 residues. The CDR3 here is CASSSTGSFHLEYF.

V and J are TRBV5-1 and TRBJ2-7. From germline, CDR1 is SGHRS and CDR2 YFSETQ. This CDR3 comprises 12 residues. CDR3 sequence: CASSLTESEQYF. Complete variable domain (other parts from reference TRBV5-1 and TRBJ2-7): KAGVTQTPRYLIKTRGQQVTLSCSPISGHRSVSWYQQTPGQGLQFLFEYFSETQRNKGNFPGRFSGRQFSNSRSEMNVSTLELGDSALYLCASSLTESEQYFGPGTRLTVT.

This chain connects TRBV9 to TRBJ2-1; TCRdb reports TRBD1, a call that lacks DNA to check it against. In germline, CDR1 is SGDLS, CDR2 YYNGEE. The CDR3 is made up of 13 amino acids. The CDR3 loop reads CASRSKGANEQFF.

This sequence joins TRBV4-1 and TRBJ2-2. CDR1 and CDR2 (germline): MGHRA, YSYEKL. This CDR3 has 13 amino acids. The CDR3 spells CASRGSVTGELFF.

The chain carries TRBV11-2 and TRBJ2-1; the TCRdb call, TRBD1, lacks DNA for checking. Looked up from germline, CDR1 is SGHAT and CDR2 is FQNNGV. The CDR3 is made up of 20 amino acids. The CDR3 sequence: CASSSRGVRTPGPHHNEQFF.

This chain joins TRBV5-1 and TRBJ2-1; checking the TCRdb D call of TRBD2 is not possible without DNA. Per the germline V gene, CDR1 is SGHRS and CDR2 is YFSETQ. The CDR3 covers 19 residues. CDR3 protein: CASSLNSGLPSSSYNEQFF.

The chain carries TRBV13 and TRBJ2-3; lacking DNA, the TRBD1 call made by TCRdb goes unchecked. The CDR3 has 16 amino acids. From germline, CDR1 is PRHDT and CDR2 FYEKMQ (reference sequence). The chain's CDR3 is CASSSPGQADTDTQYF.

The V gene is TRBV2, the J gene TRBJ1-2. Germline V gives CDR1 SNHLY, CDR2 FYNNEI. The CDR3 contains 15 residues. CDR3: CASSVNRAPGYGYTF.

This chain joins TRBV29-1 and TRBJ2-3; TCRdb's D call of TRBD2 is untestable without DNA. The CDR3 runs 14 residues. Germline lookup yields CDR1 SQVTM and CDR2 ANQGSEA. CDR3 sequence reads: CSAGTSSARDTQYF.

CDR3 residues: CASTRTSLSYNEQFF. The chain recombines TRBV19 with TRBJ2-1; TCRdb selects TRBD2, and the lack of DNA leaves this call unchecked. Germline CDR1 and CDR2: LNHDA and SQIVND (reference sequence). CDR3 length: 15 amino acids.

The chain recombines TRBV6-6 with TRBJ2-1; TCRdb's assignment of TRBD2 cannot be checked, as there is no DNA. This CDR3 has 16 amino acids. From germline, CDR1 is MNHNY and CDR2 SVGAGI (reference sequence). CDR3 amino acids: CASRPSGLATDNEQFF.

This chain uses TRBV5-4 with TRBJ1-1; TCRdb's D call of TRBD1 is untestable without DNA. This CDR3 contains 14 residues. Germline V CDR1 and CDR2: SGHNT, YYREEE (reference sequence). The CDR3 here is CASSWTPTGNEAFF.

The CDR3 reads CASSVPNLGGTGELFF. J is TRBJ2-2 and V is TRBV5-1; TCRdb names TRBD1, which stays unverified in the absence of DNA. Germline CDR1 and CDR2: SGHRS and YFSETQ. The CDR3 consists of 16 residues.

The chain links TRBV20-1 to TRBJ2-2; TCRdb selects TRBD2, and the lack of DNA leaves this call unchecked. The CDR3 is 17 residues long. Germline CDR1 reads DFQATT; CDR2 reads SNEGSKA (reference sequence). This CDR3 is CSARLNSGKVNTGELFF.

The chain joins TRBV29-1 to TRBJ2-3; TCRdb's D call, TRBD2, is unchecked because there is no DNA. CDR1 SQVTM and CDR2 ANQGSEA come from the germline V gene. The CDR3 is made up of 16 amino acids. The chain's CDR3 is CSVPKASGRWQDTQYF.

This chain connects TRBV5-1 to TRBJ2-5; lacking DNA, the TRBD1 call made by TCRdb goes unchecked. CDR1 and CDR2 from the germline V gene are SGHRS and YFSETQ. The CDR3 has 14 amino acids. CDR3 region: CASSLARHMGTQYF.

The chain uses TRBV15 and TRBJ2-3. Germline V gene sequence: CDR1 LNHNV, CDR2 YYDKDF (reference sequence). The CDR3 sequence is 15 residues long. CDR3 loop: CATSRDPLAQDTQYF.

The gene calls are TRBV6-5 and TRBJ2-1; with no DNA, the TCRdb D assignment of TRBD2 cannot be verified. Germline CDR1 and CDR2: MNHEY and SVGAGI. The CDR3 consists of 12 residues. The CDR3: CASRSTSFEQFF.

This chain uses TRBV29-1 with TRBJ1-2. The germline gives CDR1 SQVTM, CDR2 ANQGSEA. This CDR3 contains 15 residues. CDR3 residues: CSVAAGGSVNYGYTF. Together with reference TRBV29-1 and TRBJ1-2, the CDR3 gives the full variable domain: SAVISQKPSRDICQRGTSLTIQCQVDSQVTMMFWYRQQPGQSLTLIATANQGSEATYESGFVIDKFPISRPNLTFSTLTVSNMSPEDSSIYLCSVAAGGSVNYGYTFGSGTRLTVV.

V gene TRBV5-4 combines with J gene TRBJ2-4; TCRdb lists TRBD2, though no DNA is available to test this call. Looked up from germline, CDR1 is SGHNT and CDR2 is YYREEE (reference sequence). CDR3 length: 17 residues. The CDR3: CASSFSILAGEKNIQYF. Drawing the rest from reference TRBV5-4 and TRBJ2-4, the complete variable domain is ETGVTQSPTHLIKTRGQQVTLRCSSQSGHNTVSWYQQALGQGPQFIFQYYREEENGRGNFPPRFSGLQFPNYSSELNVNALELDDSALYLCASSFSILAGEKNIQYFGAGTRLSVL.

The chain employs TRBV20-1 and TRBJ2-7. Germline V gene sequence: CDR1 DFQATT, CDR2 SNEGSKA (reference sequence). The CDR3 totals 13 residues. This CDR3 reads CSARDRLAYEQYF.

The rearrangement links TRBV10-1 to TRBJ2-1; the D call of TRBD2 rests on TCRdb alone, since no DNA is present to check it. Germline V gene data show CDR1 as WNHNN and CDR2 as SYGVQD (reference sequence). This CDR3 is built from 15 residues. The CDR3 is CASTLTSGSDSKQFF.

The rearrangement joins TRBV4-1 to TRBJ2-7; no DNA is available, so the TRBD2 call from TCRdb remains unchecked. Looked up from germline, CDR1 is MGHRA and CDR2 is YSYEKL. The CDR3 sequence is 17 residues long. CDR3 sequence reads: CASSQVLQREGTYEQYF.

V is TRBV20-1 and J is TRBJ2-1; the TCRdb call, TRBD2, lacks DNA for checking. The germline V gene has CDR1 DFQATT and CDR2 SNEGSKA (reference sequence). The CDR3 totals 17 residues. The CDR3 loop is CSARVLAGEAEYNEQFF.

Here the CDR3 reads CASRPRTDTEAFF. The gene calls are TRBV12-3 or TRBV12-4 and TRBJ1-1; TCRdb designates TRBD1, a call that cannot be tested without DNA. The CDR3 has 13 residues.

The chain recombines TRBV16 with TRBJ2-3; TCRdb's D call, TRBD2, is unchecked because there is no DNA. CDR1 KGHSY and CDR2 FQNENV come from the germline V gene. This CDR3 spans 17 amino acids. The CDR3: CASSQSLAGAYTDTQYF. The whole variable domain, filled in from reference TRBV16 and TRBJ2-3, reads GEEVAQTPKHLVRGEGQKAKLYCAPIKGHSYVFWYQQVLKNEFKFLISFQNENVFDETGMPKERFSAKCLPNSPCSLEIQATKLEDSAVYFCASSQSLAGAYTDTQYFGPGTRLTVL.